These 8 T cell receptor beta chains were all obtained from the same sample, sequenced in a study of shared clonotypes between healthy human individuals. TCRdb keeps only in-frame clones here, not all; method: immunoSEQ multiplex PCR. Of about 730,000 clones in the sample, over 55% were seen once. The sequenced sample consisted of memory CD4+ T cells sorted from blood. Subset specified: CD45RA-negative fraction. The receptors derive from a woman younger than 45 in good health.

This clone showed up just once. V and J are TRBV7-9 and TRBJ2-1, with TRBD1 identical over 11 bases. Germline assignment: CDR1 SEHNR and CDR2 FQNEAQ (reference sequence). The CDR3 runs 12 residues. V shed 3 bases, J shed 16 bases, and the junction held 5 bases outside the gene matches. The CDR3 region has the DNA TGTGCCAGCAGCTTCCAGGACAGGGGGCAATTCTTC. Translating it yields CASSFQDRGQFF.

V and J are TRBV2 and TRBJ2-5; 11 positions agree with TRBD2. Germline loops: CDR1 SNHLY, CDR2 FYNNEI. The junction had 7 bases not matched to a gene; V was cut back by 3 bases and J by 4 bases. This CDR3 contains 16 residues. CDR3 residues: CASSDRLAGGGETQYF. In nucleotides, the CDR3 is TGTGCCAGCAGTGATAGGCTAGCGGGAGGAGGAGAGACCCAGTACTTC.

The rearrangement joins TRBV25-1 to TRBJ1-5, with no clear D. The CDR3 contains 14 residues. Per the germline V gene, CDR1 is MGHDK and CDR2 is SYGVNS. Trimming shortened V by 2 bases and J by 5 bases, and 10 bases separated the two germline ends. DNA for the CDR3: TGTGCCAGCAGTGAAGGTGACGGTCATCAGCCCCAGCATTTT. Its translation is CASSEGDGHQPQHF. Full variable domain (rest looked up from reference TRBV25-1 and TRBJ1-5): EADIYQTPRYLVIGTGKKITLECSQTMGHDKMYWYQQDPGMELHLIHYSYGVNSTEKGDLSSESTVSRIRTEHFPLTLESARPSHTSQYLCASSEGDGHQPQHFGDGTRLSIL.

This chain joins TRBV5-5 and TRBJ1-2; D perhaps matches TRBD1 (6 bases). CDR1 SGHKS and CDR2 YYEKEE come from the germline V gene (reference sequence). The CDR3 is 16 residues long. Trimming pared 4 bases from V and 0 bases from J, leaving 16 bases between. The CDR3 reads CASSRGPAGANYGYTF. As DNA, the CDR3 is TGTGCCAGCAGCCGGGGGCCAGCCGGAGCTAACTATGGCTACACCTTC.

This clone showed up just a few times. In DNA form, the CDR3 reads TGTGCCAGCAGTTCCCCGGGACTAGCGGGGGGAGCTATAGATACGCAGTATTTT. The encoded protein is CASSSPGLAGGAIDTQYF. The rearrangement joins TRBV7-6 to TRBJ2-3; 15 nucleotides match TRBD2. The CDR3 is 18 residues long. CDR1 is SGHVS and CDR2 is FNYEAQ in the germline V gene. Germline trimming cut 6 bases from V and 5 bases from J; bases unmatched to any gene: 12.

This clone was seen a few times. This chain uses TRBV5-6 with TRBJ1-2; the D is unclear. The germline V gene has CDR1 SGHDT and CDR2 YYEEEE. The CDR3 spans 14 residues. V was cut by 4 bases and J by 4 bases, with 14 bases left in between. Here the CDR3 reads CASSLLGEVYGYTF. The CDR3 DNA reads TGTGCCAGCAGCCTGCTGGGCGAGGTCTATGGCTACACCTTC.

A single count supports this clone. The chain links TRBV27 to TRBJ2-1; D is possibly TRBD1 or TRBD2 (5 bases each). The V end was cut by 5 bases, the J end by 4 bases, with 18 bases between. The CDR3 length is 16 residues. Germline values: CDR1 MNHEY, CDR2 SMNVEV (reference sequence). CDR3 amino acids: CASSHSRDGWYNEQFF. CDR3 coding DNA: TGTGCCAGCAGTCACAGCCGGGACGGGTGGTACAATGAGCAGTTCTTC.

The J gene is TRBJ2-2, the V gene TRBV15; D perhaps matches TRBD2 (6 bases). The ends were cut back, 5 bases at V and 4 bases at J, with 14 bases in the middle. Germline CDR1 is LNHNV and CDR2 is YYDKDF (reference sequence). The CDR3 has 15 amino acids. The CDR3 DNA reads TGTGCCACCAGCTGGGGCCAAGCGGGCACCGGGGAGCTGTTTTTT. Translating it yields CATSWGQAGTGELFF.